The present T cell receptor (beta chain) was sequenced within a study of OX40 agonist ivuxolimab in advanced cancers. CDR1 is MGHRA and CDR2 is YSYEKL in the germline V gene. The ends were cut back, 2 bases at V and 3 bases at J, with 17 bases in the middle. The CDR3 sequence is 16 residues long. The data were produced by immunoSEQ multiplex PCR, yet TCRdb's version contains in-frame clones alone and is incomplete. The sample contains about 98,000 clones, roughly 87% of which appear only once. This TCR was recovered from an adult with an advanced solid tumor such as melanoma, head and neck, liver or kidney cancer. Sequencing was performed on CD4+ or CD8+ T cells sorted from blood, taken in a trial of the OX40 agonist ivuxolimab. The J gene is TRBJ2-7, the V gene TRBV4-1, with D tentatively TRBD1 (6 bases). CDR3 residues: CASSQIGQGRNYEQYF. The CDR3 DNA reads TGCGCCAGCAGCCAAATTGGTCAGGGGCGAAACTACGAGCAGTACTTC.